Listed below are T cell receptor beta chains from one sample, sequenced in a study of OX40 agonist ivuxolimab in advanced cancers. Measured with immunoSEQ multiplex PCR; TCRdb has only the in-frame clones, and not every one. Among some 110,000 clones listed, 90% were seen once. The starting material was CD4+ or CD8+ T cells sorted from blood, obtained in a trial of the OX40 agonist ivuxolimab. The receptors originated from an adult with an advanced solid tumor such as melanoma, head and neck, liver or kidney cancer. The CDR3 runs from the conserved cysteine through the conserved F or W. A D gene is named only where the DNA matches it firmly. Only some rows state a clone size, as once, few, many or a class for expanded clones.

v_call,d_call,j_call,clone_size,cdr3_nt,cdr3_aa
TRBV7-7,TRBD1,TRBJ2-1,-,TGTGCCAGCGGACCATCTACAGGGGTCAATGAGCAGTTCTTC,CASGPSTGVNEQFF
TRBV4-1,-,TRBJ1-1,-,TGCGCCAGCAGCCAAGAGGGGGATCCCCTCATGAACACTGAAGCTTTCTTT,CASSQEGDPLMNTEAFF
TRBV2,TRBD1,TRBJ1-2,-,TGTGCCTGGATACAGGGGCAGGGGAACTATGGCTACACCTTC,CAWIQGQGNYGYTF
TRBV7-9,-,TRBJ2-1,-,TGTGCCAGCAGCTTCTCGCCGGGGGTTCAGTTCTTC,CASSFSPGVQFF
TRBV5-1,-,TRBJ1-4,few,TGCGCCAGCAGCCCGGACCCCCCGCTCGAAAAACTGTTTTTT,CASSPDPPLEKLFF
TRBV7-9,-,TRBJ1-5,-,TGTGCCAGCAGCTCTAATCAGGTCAATCAGCCCCAGCATTTT,CASSSNQVNQPQHF
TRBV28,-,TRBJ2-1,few,TGTGCCAGCGGTCGACCTCCCTACAATGAGCAGTTCTTC,CASGRPPYNEQFF
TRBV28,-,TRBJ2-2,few,TGTGCCAGCAGGACAGGTGGGGACCTCACCACCGGGGAGCTGTTTTTT,CASRTGGDLTTGELFF
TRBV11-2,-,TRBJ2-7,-,TGTGCCAGCAGCCGGGACGGACCCTACGAGCAGTACTTC,CASSRDGPYEQYF
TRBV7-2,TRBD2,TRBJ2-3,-,TGTGCCAGCAGCCAAGAAGGCGGGGACTACACAGATACGCAGTATTTT,CASSQEGGDYTDTQYF
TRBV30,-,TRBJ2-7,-,TGTGCCTGGAGTTGGCAGAACTACGAGCAGTACTTC,CAWSWQNYEQYF
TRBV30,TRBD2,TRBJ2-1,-,TGTGCCTGGGAAGACGGGGGGTCCTACAATGAGCAGTTCTTC,CAWEDGGSYNEQFF
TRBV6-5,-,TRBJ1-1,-,TGTGCCAGCAGTCAAGAGGGGTTCACTGAAGCTTTCTTT,CASSQEGFTEAFF
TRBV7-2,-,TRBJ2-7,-,TGTGCCAGCAGCCCCCCTCTCTCAACGGCCTACGAGCAGTACTTC,CASSPPLSTAYEQYF
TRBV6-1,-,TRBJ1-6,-,TGTGCCAGCAGGACCTCGAATTCACCCCTCCACTTT,CASRTSNSPLHF
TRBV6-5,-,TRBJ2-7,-,TGTGCCAGCAGTGACGGCAGGGGGGCCTACGAGCAGTACTTC,CASSDGRGAYEQYF
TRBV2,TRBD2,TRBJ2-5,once,TGTGCCAGCAGTGCGGCTAGCGGGGGGGCCGGAGGCGAGGGGACCCAGTACTTC,CASSAASGGAGGEGTQYF
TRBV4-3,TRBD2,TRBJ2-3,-,TGCGCCAGCAGCCAAGAGTGGCTAGCGGGGACCACAGATACGCAGTATTTT,CASSQEWLAGTTDTQYF
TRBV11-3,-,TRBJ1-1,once,TGTGCCAGCAGCTTAGACTGGAACACTGAAGCTTTCTTT,CASSLDWNTEAFF
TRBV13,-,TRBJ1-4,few,TGTGCCAGCAAACGGGGGGATCATAATGAAAAACTGTTTTTT,CASKRGDHNEKLFF
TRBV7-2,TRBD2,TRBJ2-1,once,TGTGCCAGCAGTTTTAGCGGGGGGTCGTACAATGAGCAGTTCTTC,CASSFSGGSYNEQFF
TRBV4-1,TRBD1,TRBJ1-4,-,TGCGCCAGCAGCCAGAGTAGACAGGGAGGGAAGGCAACTAATGAAAAACTGTTTTTT,CASSQSRQGGKATNEKLFF
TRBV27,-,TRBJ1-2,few,TGTGCCAGCAGTTTAAGTTTTGGGGCCCTCTATGGCTACACCTTC,CASSLSFGALYGYTF
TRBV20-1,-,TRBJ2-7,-,TGCAGTCCCGGGGCGCAGTACTTC,CSPGAQYF
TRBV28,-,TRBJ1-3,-,TGTGCCAGCAGTCCATACACCTACTCTGGAAACACCATATATTTT,CASSPYTYSGNTIYF
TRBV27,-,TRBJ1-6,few,TGTGCCAGCAGTTTATCGAGGGGCTCGAGCTCCTATAATTCACCCCTCCACTTT,CASSLSRGSSSYNSPLHF
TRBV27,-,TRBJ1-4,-,TGTGCCAGCAGTTTATCGGGCAGCTGGGAAAAACTGTTTTTT,CASSLSGSWEKLFF
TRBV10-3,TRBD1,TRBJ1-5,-,TGTGCCATCAGGGGGACAGGTAGCAATCAGCCCCAGCATTTT,CAIRGTGSNQPQHF
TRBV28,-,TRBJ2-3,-,TGTGCCAGCAGTTTATCCGGCGGTGCCCTCACAGATACGCAGTATTTT,CASSLSGGALTDTQYF
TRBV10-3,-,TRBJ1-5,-,TGTGCCATCAGTCCCCAATCTACCGAGAGCAATCAGCCCCAGCATTTT,CAISPQSTESNQPQHF
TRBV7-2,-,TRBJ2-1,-,TGTGCCAGCAGCCGCGCTCCGATTGAGAATGAGCAGTTCTTC,CASSRAPIENEQFF
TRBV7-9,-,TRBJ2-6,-,TGTGCCAGCAGCTTAGCGGGAACCTCTGGGGCCAACGTCCTGACTTTC,CASSLAGTSGANVLTF
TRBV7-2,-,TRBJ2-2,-,TGTGCCAGCAGCTTAAGAGGTGACACCGGGGAGCTGTTTTTT,CASSLRGDTGELFF
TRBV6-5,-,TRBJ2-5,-,TGTGCCAGCAGTTACTCGAGGAGGCAGTACTTC,CASSYSRRQYF
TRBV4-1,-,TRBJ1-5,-,TGCGCCAGCAGCCAAGATCCCACAGGCGTAGCTCAGCCCCAGCATTTT,CASSQDPTGVAQPQHF
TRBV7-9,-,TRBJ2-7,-,TGTGCCAGCAGCTTATATGGGATCTACGAGCAGTACTTC,CASSLYGIYEQYF
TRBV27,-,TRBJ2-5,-,TGTGCCAGCAGTTACGGAACGCGTTCGGGCCGGGAGACCCAGTACTTC,CASSYGTRSGRETQYF
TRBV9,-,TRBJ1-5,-,TGTGCCAGCAGCGTATCCCCCGATGGGCCCCAGCATTTT,CASSVSPDGPQHF
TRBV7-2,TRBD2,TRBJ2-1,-,TGTGCCAGCAGCTTAGTTTTGGGACTAGGCAATGAGCAGTTCTTC,CASSLVLGLGNEQFF
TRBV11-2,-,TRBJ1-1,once,TGTGCCAGCAGCTTCGGGGTAGGGACTGAAGCTTTCTTT,CASSFGVGTEAFF
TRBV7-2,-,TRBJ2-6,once,TGTGCCAGCAGCTTGGGCACTGGGGCCAACGTCCTGACTTTC,CASSLGTGANVLTF
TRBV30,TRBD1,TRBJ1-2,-,TGTGCCTTTGACAGGGGGCGCACCCGGAACGGCTACACCTTC,CAFDRGRTRNGYTF
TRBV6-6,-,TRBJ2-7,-,TGTGCCAGCAGCCCCGTGGGAATCTCCTACGAGCAGTACTTC,CASSPVGISYEQYF
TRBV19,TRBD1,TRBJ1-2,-,TGTGCCAGTAACTCGGGACAGGGGGTTAACTATGGCTACACCTTC,CASNSGQGVNYGYTF
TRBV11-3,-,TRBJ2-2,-,TGTGCCAGCAGCCCGGGACAGAACACCGGGGAGCTGTTTTTT,CASSPGQNTGELFF
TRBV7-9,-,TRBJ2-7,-,TGTGCCAGCAGCGGGCAGGGGACCATCTACGAGCAGTACTTC,CASSGQGTIYEQYF
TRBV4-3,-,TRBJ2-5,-,TGCGCCAGCAGCCAAGGAGGTGCGGGGATTGAGACCCAGTACTTC,CASSQGGAGIETQYF
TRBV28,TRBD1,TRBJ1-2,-,TGTGCCAGCAGCTATGGACAGGGGGCCGGTGGCTACACCTTC,CASSYGQGAGGYTF
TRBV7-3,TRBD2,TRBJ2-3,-,TGTGCCAGCAGCCCGAACGTTCTTAGCGGGGACCTCACAGATACGCAGTATTTT,CASSPNVLSGDLTDTQYF
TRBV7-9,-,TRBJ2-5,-,TGTGCCAGCAGCTTAGCGGTGGAGACCCAGTACTTC,CASSLAVETQYF
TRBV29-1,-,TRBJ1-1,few,TGCAGCGTTGATGGGTCTAGAGTGAACACTGAAGCTTTCTTT,CSVDGSRVNTEAFF
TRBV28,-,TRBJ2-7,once,TGTGCCAGCAGTCCCCCCCCTAGCTACGAGCAGTACTTC,CASSPPPSYEQYF
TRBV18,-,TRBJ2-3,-,TGTGCCAGCTCAATTAGCGGCGGGACGAGAACCACAGATACGCAGTATTTT,CASSISGGTRTTDTQYF
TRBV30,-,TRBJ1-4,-,TGTGCCTCCCGGCCTTCAACTAATGAAAAACTGTTTTTT,CASRPSTNEKLFF
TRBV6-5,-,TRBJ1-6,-,TGTGCCAGCAGTTACGGTGGCTGGGGTTCACCCCTCCACTTT,CASSYGGWGSPLHF